Listed here are 8 T cell receptor beta chains from one sample, sequenced in a study of blood T cell repertoires in COVID-19 (dated by TCRdb to 2018 to 2021). Preparation of the library involved the immunoSEQ multiplex PCR assay. TCRdb's version of the immuneACCESS table is confined to in-frame rearrangements and falls short of the full clone set. An unresolved V gene accounts for under half of the shortfall where checked; the remainder is of unknown origin. In this sample the table shows 300,000 to 400,000 clones, over 75% of which occur a single time. Approximately 0.93% of the sample belongs to the ten largest clones. The sample comprised PBMCs or T cells enriched from blood (not recorded which). Receptors originate from a woman in her twenties or thirties who had recovered from COVID-19.

The V call is TRBV25-1, the J call TRBJ1-2; 7 bases line up with TRBD1. V gave up 3 bases and J gave up 6 bases; unmatched junction bases: 1. The germline V gene encodes CDR1 MGHDK and CDR2 SYGVNS. The CDR3 contains 12 residues. The CDR3 sequence: CASSETGNGYTF. Written as DNA, the CDR3 is TGTGCCAGCAGTGAGACAGGGAATGGCTACACCTTC.

This clone has just one count. This chain links TRBV11-2 with TRBJ2-7; weak D call: TRBD1 (5 bases). Germline V CDR1 and CDR2: SGHAT, FQNNGV. The CDR3 loop spans 12 amino acids. Deletions cut 5 bases from V and 6 bases from J, with 11 bases between. The CDR3 loop reads CASSVTAPEQYF. Written as DNA, the CDR3 is TGTGCCAGCAGCGTGACAGCTCCCGAGCAGTACTTC.

The chain employs TRBV19 and TRBJ2-3; D not resolved. V gave up 5 bases and J gave up 7 bases, with 10 bases separating them. This CDR3 region has 12 residues. The germline V gene encodes CDR1 LNHDA and CDR2 SQIVND (reference sequence). DNA of the CDR3: TGTGCCAGTAGTCAGGTACTGAATACGCAGTATTTT. The encoded protein is CASSQVLNTQYF.

The chain employs TRBV7-2 and TRBJ1-1; D remains unclear. Germline CDR1 SGHTA, CDR2 FQGNSA. The length of the CDR3 is 14 residues. V dropped 5 bases and J dropped 3 bases, with 13 bases sitting between them. CDR3 nucleotide sequence: TGTGCCAGCAGCCCTACTGACGGGTACACTGAAGCTTTCTTT. This encodes CASSPTDGYTEAFF. The variable domain in full, with the rest retrieved from reference TRBV7-2 and TRBJ1-1, is GAGVSQSPSNKVTEKGKDVELRCDPISGHTALYWYRQSLGQGLEFLIYFQGNSAPDKSGLPSDRFSAERTGGSVSTLTIQRTQQEDSAVYLCASSPTDGYTEAFFGQGTRLTVV.

The gene calls are TRBV15 and TRBJ1-1, with D maybe TRBD1 (5 bases). The V and J ends lost 5 bases and 10 bases respectively, with 17 bases between them. The CDR3 extends over 13 amino acids. CDR1 and CDR2 from the germline V gene are LNHNV and YYDKDF (reference sequence). The CDR3 DNA reads TGTGCCACCAGCGAAGACAGTAACGAAGTAGCTTTCTTT. It codes for CATSEDSNEVAFF.

This clone was detected only a few times. V and J are TRBV29-1 and TRBJ1-5, with 9 bases aligning to TRBD1. V was pared by 7 bases and J by 5 bases, with 6 bases of the junction left unmatched. CDR1 and CDR2 (germline): SQVTM, ANQGSEA. CDR3 length equals 13 residues. The CDR3 coding sequence is TGCAGCGGAGGGACAGGGCCCGATCAGCCCCAGCATTTT. It codes for CSGGTGPDQPQHF.

The chain carries TRBV5-1 and TRBJ2-3; the match to TRBD1 covers 10 bases. The CDR3 runs to 16 residues. Germline assignment: CDR1 SGHRS and CDR2 YFSETQ. Unmatched junction bases numbered 9, after V lost 3 bases and J lost 5 bases. The CDR3 region has the DNA TGCGCCAGCAGCTGGACAGGGGGTGGTTCCAAAGATACGCAGTATTTT. Translated: CASSWTGGGSKDTQYF.

The chain is built from TRBV9 and TRBJ1-3; tentative D call: TRBD1 (6 bases). CDR1 SGDLS and CDR2 YYNGEE come from the germline V gene. The CDR3 runs 15 residues. The germline V and J ends were trimmed by 3 bases and 1 base, with 11 bases remaining between them. The CDR3 DNA reads as TGTGCCAGCAGCGAGGACAGCTTATCTGGAAACACCATATATTTT. This sequence encodes CASSEDSLSGNTIYF.